Below, 18 T cell receptor beta chains from the same sample are listed, as sequenced in a study of beta chain features in type 1 diabetes. What was sequenced were expressed TCRB transcripts, since all of the isolated RNA had been reverse transcribed. Libraries were prepared by immunoSEQ multiplex PCR; TCRdb keeps only in-frame clonotypes and omits some of them. Among around 320,000 clones listed, 13% to 15% were seen once. The sample was central memory CD4+ T cells from blood. The source is a man aged 30 to 39 in good health.

This clone was found a few times. A read error may account for a junction end that differs from germline. The chain links TRBV7-2 to TRBJ2-5; 8 bases line up with TRBD2. This CDR3 contains 13 residues. Per the germline V gene, CDR1 is SGHTA and CDR2 is FQGNSA. CDR3 nucleotide sequence: TGCGCCAGCAGCCAAGTCCGGGAGGGGACCCAGTACTTC. Protein sequence: CASSQVREGTQYF.

This rearrangement joins TRBV7-2 to TRBJ2-3; 13 positions agree with TRBD2. The V gene's germline CDR1 is SGHTA and CDR2 FQGNSA. The CDR3 consists of 16 residues. V lost 4 bases and J lost 4; bases outside the gene matches: 5. In DNA form, the CDR3 reads TGTGCCAGCAGCTACAGACTAGCGGGAGGCTCAGATACGCAGTATTTT. Translating it yields CASSYRLAGGSDTQYF.

This clone occurred many times. Other DNA variants within this sample encode the same CDR3. The chain joins TRBV15 to TRBJ1-2; no definite D call. The CDR3 sequence is 13 residues long. In germline, CDR1 is LNHNV, CDR2 YYDKDF (reference sequence). V lost 0 bases and J 5 bases, leaving 7 bases between the germline ends. CDR3 amino acids: CATSRDQQYGYTF. For the CDR3, the DNA is TGTGCCACCAGCAGAGATCAACAGTATGGCTACACCTTC.

This clone was counted ten times or more. Different DNA sequences within this sample yield the same CDR3. The chain joins TRBV7-9 to TRBJ1-6, with 9 positions matching TRBD1. Germline-derived CDR1 and CDR2 are SEHNR and FQNEAQ (reference sequence). The CDR3 covers 14 residues. V lost 5 bases to trimming and J lost 7 bases; unmatched junction nucleotides: 3. CDR3 coding DNA: TGTGCCAGCAGCGCAGGACAGGGGAATTCACCCCTCCACTTT. This codes for CASSAGQGNSPLHF.

The sample holds a few counts of this clone. In the same sample, other DNA sequences code for this CDR3. The V and J genes are TRBV7-2 and TRBJ2-5; D remains ambiguous. The CDR3 length is 12 residues. Between the trimmed V and J ends, which lost 3 bases and 2 bases, there was a span of 4 bases. In germline, CDR1 is SGHTA, CDR2 FQGNSA. CDR3 residues: CASSFGQETQYF. In DNA form, the CDR3 reads TGTGCCAGCAGCTTTGGGCAAGAGACCCAGTACTTC.

This clone occurred a few times. This chain connects TRBV19 to TRBJ2-3; 7 bases are shared with TRBD1. CDR1 and CDR2 from the germline V gene are LNHDA and SQIVND (reference sequence). Trimming at V came to 7 bases and at J to 1 base, leaving 11 bases not matched to a gene. The CDR3 is 16 amino acids. The CDR3: CASKQGYELGTDTQYF. DNA of the CDR3: TGTGCCAGTAAACAGGGGTATGAGTTGGGCACAGATACGCAGTATTTT.

V is TRBV7-3 and J is TRBJ2-3; no definite D call. The CDR3 runs 16 residues. V was clipped by 5 bases and J by 1 base, with 16 bases between them. CDR1 is SGHTA and CDR2 is FQGTGA in the germline V gene. This CDR3 is CASSPRMGLGTDTQYF. The CDR3 DNA reads as TGTGCCAGCAGCCCACGGATGGGGTTGGGCACAGATACGCAGTATTTT.

The V and J genes are TRBV4-3 and TRBJ1-1, with D uncertain. Per germline, CDR1 LGHNA and CDR2 YSLEER. Between the trimmed V and J ends, which lost 0 bases and 1 base, there was a span of 9 bases. The length of the CDR3 is 15 residues. As DNA, the CDR3 is TGCGCCAGCAGCCAAGATCCGGTGGCGAACACTGAAGCTTTCTTT. Encoded protein: CASSQDPVANTEAFF.

This clone was observed many times. The CDR3 sequence: CASSQDSGAYNSPLHF. CDR3 in DNA: TGCGCCAGCAGCCAAGATTCGGGGGCCTATAATTCACCCCTCCACTTT. This sequence joins TRBV4-3 and TRBJ1-6; possibly TRBD1 for D (5 bases). Trimming removed 0 bases from V and 2 bases from J, with 8 bases in between. The germline CDR1 and CDR2 sequences are LGHNA and YSLEER. This CDR3 is 16 amino acids long.

The table lists this clone with many counts. Within the sample, other DNA sequences also encode this same CDR3. The chain recombines TRBV18 with TRBJ2-1; D unclear. This CDR3 is 12 amino acids long. Trimming stripped 1 base from V and 6 bases from J, with 4 bases between. CDR1 is KGHSH, CDR2 LQKENI, per germline. This CDR3 is CASSPRSNEQFF. The CDR3 nucleotides are TGTGCCAGCTCACCACGGTCCAATGAGCAGTTCTTC.

This clone was detected only a few times. The chain joins TRBV6-1 to TRBJ2-7, with TRBD1 matching over 8 bases. Germline V gene data show CDR1 as MNHNS and CDR2 as SASEGT. V shed 7 bases, J shed 2 bases, and the junction held 7 bases outside the gene matches. The CDR3 length is 14 residues. The CDR3 nucleotides are TGTGCCAGCACCTCCGGGACAGGAGCCTACGAGCAGTACTTC. Encoded protein: CASTSGTGAYEQYF.

Many counts were recorded for this clone. Other DNA sequences in this sample translate to the same CDR3. The J gene is TRBJ1-2, the V gene TRBV29-1, with D uncertain. The CDR3 sequence is 10 residues long. The V and J ends lost 3 bases and 4 bases respectively, with 3 bases between them. The germline gives CDR1 SQVTM, CDR2 ANQGSEA. In DNA form, the CDR3 reads TGCAGCGTTGAGGGCTATGGCTACACCTTC. Protein sequence: CSVEGYGYTF. Filled out from reference TRBV29-1 and TRBJ1-2, the complete variable domain reads SAVISQKPSRDICQRGTSLTIQCQVDSQVTMMFWYRQQPGQSLTLIATANQGSEATYESGFVIDKFPISRPNLTFSTLTVSNMSPEDSSIYLCSVEGYGYTFGSGTRLTVV.

This clone was picked up a small number of times. CDR3 bases: TGTGCCAGCAGTCCGGACAGTTCTGGCTACACCTTC. Protein: CASSPDSSGYTF. V gene TRBV6-5 combines with J gene TRBJ1-2; perhaps TRBD1 as D (6 bases). Germline V gene data show CDR1 as MNHEY and CDR2 as SVGAGI. The CDR3 spans 12 residues. V was clipped by 5 bases and J by 7 bases, with 11 bases between them.

This rearrangement joins TRBV28 to TRBJ2-1; 7 positions match TRBD1. CDR3 length: 15 residues. Germline CDR1 reads MDHEN; CDR2 reads SYDVKM. J lost 4 bases, V lost 5 bases, and 8 bases had no gene match. The CDR3 is CASSTVDRDYNEQFF. CDR3 nucleotides: TGTGCCAGCAGTACGGTCGACAGGGATTACAATGAGCAGTTCTTC.

This clone was seen more than once but under ten times. Additional DNA sequences in this sample encode the identical CDR3. The chain links TRBV4-1 to TRBJ1-2; D may be TRBD1 (5 bases). V was cut by 0 bases and J by 8 bases, with 10 bases left in between. Germline-derived CDR1 and CDR2 are MGHRA and YSYEKL. The CDR3 is made up of 13 amino acids. The CDR3 loop reads CASSQDGGYGYTF. CDR3 DNA: TGCGCCAGCAGCCAAGACGGGGGATACGGCTACACCTTC.

The chain has TRBV5-1 and TRBJ2-1, with 12 bases that match TRBD2. The CDR3 has 17 amino acids. Germline V CDR1 and CDR2: SGHRS, YFSETQ. Trimming took 1 base from V and 5 from J; bases not matched to a gene: 7. The DNA for the CDR3 is TGCGCCAGCAGCTTGAGGCTAGCGGGGGGGCGTGACAATGAGCAGTTCTTC. It codes for CASSLRLAGGRDNEQFF.

There are many counts of this clone. The chain joins TRBV23-1 to TRBJ2-7; 11 bases are shared with TRBD2. TRBV23-1 is treated as an ORF (open reading frame) with a function not yet certain. J lost 3 bases, V lost 6 bases, and 16 bases had no gene match. The CDR3 is 18 amino acids. The CDR3 here is CASSPGLAVKKKDYEQYF. The DNA for the CDR3 is TGCGCCAGCAGCCCGGGACTAGCGGTTAAAAAAAAGGACTACGAGCAGTACTTC.

The chain carries TRBV7-2 and TRBJ2-3; TRBD2 agrees at 9 bases. The J segment lost 1 base and the V segment lost 5 bases, leaving 10 bases of the junction unmatched. Per germline, CDR1 SGHTA and CDR2 FQGNSA. The CDR3 is 17 amino acids. Written as DNA, the CDR3 is TGTGCCAGCAGCGTCCGACCGGGACTAGCTGGCACAGATACGCAGTATTTT. Its protein is CASSVRPGLAGTDTQYF.